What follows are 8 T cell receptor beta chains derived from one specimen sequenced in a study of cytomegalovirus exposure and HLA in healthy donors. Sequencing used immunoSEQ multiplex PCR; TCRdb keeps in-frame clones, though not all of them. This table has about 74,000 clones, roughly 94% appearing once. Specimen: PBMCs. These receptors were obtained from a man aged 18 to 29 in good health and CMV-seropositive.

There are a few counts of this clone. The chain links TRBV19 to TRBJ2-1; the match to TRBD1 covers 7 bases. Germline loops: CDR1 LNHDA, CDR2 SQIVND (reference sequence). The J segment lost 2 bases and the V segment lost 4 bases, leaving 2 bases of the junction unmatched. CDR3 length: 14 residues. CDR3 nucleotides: TGTGCCAGTAGTAGCCAGGGGGCCTACAATGAGCAGTTCTTC. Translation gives CASSSQGAYNEQFF. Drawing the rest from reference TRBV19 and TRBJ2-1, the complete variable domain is DGGITQSPKYLFRKEGQNVTLSCEQNLNHDAMYWYRQDPGQGLRLIYYSQIVNDFQKGDIAEGYSVSREKKESFPLTVTSAQKNPTAFYLCASSSQGAYNEQFFGPGTRLTVL.

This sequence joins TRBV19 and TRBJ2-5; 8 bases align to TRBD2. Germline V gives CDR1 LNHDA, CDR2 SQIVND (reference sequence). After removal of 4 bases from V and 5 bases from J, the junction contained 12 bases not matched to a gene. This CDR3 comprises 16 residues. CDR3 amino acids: CASSKAGGHPGETQYF. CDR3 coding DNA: TGTGCCAGTAGTAAGGCGGGAGGCCACCCTGGGGAGACCCAGTACTTC.

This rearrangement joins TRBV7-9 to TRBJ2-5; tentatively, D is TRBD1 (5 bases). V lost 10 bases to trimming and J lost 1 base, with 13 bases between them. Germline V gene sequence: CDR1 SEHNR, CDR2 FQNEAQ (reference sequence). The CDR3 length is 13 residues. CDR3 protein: CAMGLLFQETQYF. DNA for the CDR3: TGTGCCATGGGGCTCCTGTTCCAAGAGACCCAGTACTTC. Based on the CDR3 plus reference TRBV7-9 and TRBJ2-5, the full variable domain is DTGVSQNPRHKITKRGQNVTFRCDPISEHNRLYWYRQTLGQGPEFLTYFQNEAQLEKSRLLSDRFSAERPKGSFSTLEIQRTEQGDSAMYLCAMGLLFQETQYFGPGTRLLVL.

CDR3 amino acids: CASSESTGGSNQPQHF. The CDR3 bases are TGTGCCAGCAGCGAGTCGACAGGGGGCTCGAATCAGCCCCAGCATTTT. The gene calls are TRBV11-2 and TRBJ1-5, with TRBD1 matching over 10 bases. CDR1 and CDR2 from the germline V gene are SGHAT and FQNNGV. The CDR3 contains 16 residues. The trim removed 5 bases at V and 4 bases at J, leaving 8 bases unmatched.

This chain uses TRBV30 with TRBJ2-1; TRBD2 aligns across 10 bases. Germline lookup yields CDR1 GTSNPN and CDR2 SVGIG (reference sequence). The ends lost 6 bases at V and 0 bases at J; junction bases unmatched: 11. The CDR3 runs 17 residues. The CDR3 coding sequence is TGTGCCTGTGGGGCGGCTAGCGGGAGCGACTCCTACAATGAGCAGTTCTTC. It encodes CACGAASGSDSYNEQFF.

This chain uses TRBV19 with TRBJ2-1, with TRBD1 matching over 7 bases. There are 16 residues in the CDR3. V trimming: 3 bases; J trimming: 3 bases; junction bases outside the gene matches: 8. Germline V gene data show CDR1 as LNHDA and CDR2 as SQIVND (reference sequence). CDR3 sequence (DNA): TGTGCCAGTAGTATTTTCTTGGGACAGAGCTACAATGAGCAGTTCTTC. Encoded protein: CASSIFLGQSYNEQFF.

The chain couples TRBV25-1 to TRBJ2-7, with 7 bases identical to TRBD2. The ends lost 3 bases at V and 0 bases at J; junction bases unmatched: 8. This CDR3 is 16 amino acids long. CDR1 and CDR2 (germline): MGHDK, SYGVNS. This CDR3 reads CASSELGGEASYEQYF. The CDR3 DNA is TGTGCCAGCAGTGAGCTTGGGGGGGAGGCCTCCTACGAGCAGTACTTC.

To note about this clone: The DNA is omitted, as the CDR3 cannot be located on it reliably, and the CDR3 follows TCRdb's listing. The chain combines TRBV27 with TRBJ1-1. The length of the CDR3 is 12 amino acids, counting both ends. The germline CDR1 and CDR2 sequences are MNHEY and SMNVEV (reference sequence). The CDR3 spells CASSFLEKEAFF.